Presented here are 28 T cell receptor beta chains from one specimen sequenced in a study of CD8+CD57+ T cells in acquired aplastic anemia. TCR beta VDJ and CDR3 profiling used genomic DNA as template. TCRdb ran MiXCR on the reads and lists one entry per CDR3 protein. The sample has around 430,000 distinct CDR3 sequences; under 40% are singletons. Patients selected for sequencing had displayed CD8+CD57+ cell expansion by flow cytometry. Specimen: sorted CD4+, CD8+, or CD8+CD57+ T cells (not recorded which) from PBMCs. The receptors here all came from a human donor with aplastic anemia.

In its sample, this clonotype was seen many times. J is TRBJ2-5 and V is TRBV2; D call uncertain. Germline assignment: CDR1 SNHLY and CDR2 FYNNEI. V was pared by 7 bases and J by 5 bases, with 11 bases between. The CDR3 runs to 12 residues. CDR3 sequence reads: CASIPNVETQYF. CDR3 nucleotide sequence: TGTGCCAGCATTCCGAATGTCGAGACCCAGTACTTC.

This clonotype was detected a few times. The chain uses TRBV5-1 and TRBJ1-3; D unclear. The V end lost 5 bases, the J end lost 0 bases, and 15 bases lay between the germline ends. Germline V gives CDR1 SGHRS, CDR2 YFSETQ. The CDR3 consists of 16 residues. The CDR3 DNA reads as TGCGCCAGCAGGGACCGGCCCGGGGACTCTGGAAACACCATATATTTT. Its protein product is CASRDRPGDSGNTIYF.

The V gene is TRBV10-3, the J gene TRBJ2-7; perhaps D is TRBD1 or TRBD2 (5 bases each). Trimming removed 8 bases from V and 3 bases from J, with 17 bases in between. The CDR3 is 14 amino acids. The germline V gene encodes CDR1 ENHRY and CDR2 SYGVKD. The CDR3 DNA reads as TGTGCCATCGCATCCGGGACGCAGGACTACGAGCAGTACTTC. It encodes CAIASGTQDYEQYF.

This clonotype was counted only a few times. The genes are TRBV7-2 and TRBJ2-7, with 10 bases lining up with TRBD1. Unmatched junction bases numbered 8, after V lost 11 bases and J lost 4 bases. This CDR3 contains 13 residues. Looked up from germline, CDR1 is SGHTA and CDR2 is FQGNSA. CDR3: CAFARDRGYEQYF. The CDR3 DNA follows: TGTGCCTTTGCCCGGGACAGGGGTTACGAGCAGTACTTC.

This clonotype was found many times. The rearrangement uses TRBV29-1 and TRBJ2-7; D gene ambiguous. Germline V gene data show CDR1 as SQVTM and CDR2 as ANQGSEA. The CDR3 is made up of 13 amino acids. V was shortened by 2 bases and J by 0 bases, with 8 bases between the two germline ends. This CDR3 reads CSVEKESSYEQYF. The CDR3 DNA sequence: TGCAGCGTTGAAAAAGAGTCCTCCTACGAGCAGTACTTC.

A remark on this clonotype: A much larger clone sits a single nucleotide away, making a read error possible. The genes are TRBV10-3 and TRBJ2-4, with TRBD1 identical over 9 bases. Germline CDR1 and CDR2: ENHRY and SYGVKD. This CDR3 is built from 16 residues. The CDR3 coding sequence is TGTGCCGTCAGCGCGACCGGGACAGGGCTTAGGGCCATTCAGTACTTC. Protein: CAVSATGTGLRAIQYF.

J is TRBJ1-1 and V is TRBV25-1; TRBD1 agrees at 7 bases. The V segment lost 10 bases and the J segment 0 bases; nucleotides outside the gene matches: 8. This CDR3 region has 14 residues. In germline, CDR1 is MGHDK, CDR2 SYGVNS. CDR3 region: CAIELTGLNTEAFF. The CDR3 region has the DNA TGTGCCATCGAGTTGACAGGGTTGAACACTGAAGCTTTCTTT.

This clonotype was seen repeatedly, ten times or more. The rearrangement links TRBV15 to TRBJ2-6; D not certain. The CDR3 is made up of 13 amino acids. In germline, CDR1 is LNHNV, CDR2 YYDKDF (reference sequence). The V end was cut by 8 bases, the J end by 0 bases, with 5 bases between. In nucleotides, the CDR3 is TGTGCCACCGAAATCTCTGGGGCCAACGTCCTGACTTTC. Its protein product is CATEISGANVLTF.

This clonotype was seen many times. The chain is built from TRBV4-1 and TRBJ1-2; 8 nucleotides line up with TRBD1. V shed 0 bases and J 3 bases; nucleotides not matched to a gene: 21. The V gene's germline CDR1 is MGHRA and CDR2 YSYEKL. This CDR3 is built from 21 residues. The CDR3 DNA reads TGCGCCAGCAGCCAAGAGACCCATGGGGCAGGGGGCGTGGGTTACGACTATGGCTACACCTTC. Its protein is CASSQETHGAGGVGYDYGYTF.

This clonotype was picked up a small number of times. A read error may produce the germline difference seen at one junction end. The chain joins TRBV5-1 to TRBJ2-7; TRBD1 agrees at 9 bases. CDR1 and CDR2 (germline): SGHRS, YFSETQ. The CDR3 is 13 residues long. The CDR3 DNA is TGCACCAGCAGCTTCGAACAGGGGGCAAAGCAGTACTTC. As protein: CTSSFEQGAKQYF.

This clonotype was detected only a few times. The rearrangement links TRBV20-1 to TRBJ1-6, with D possibly matching TRBD1 (6 bases). V lost 2 bases and J lost 1, with 12 bases in between. The CDR3 spans 16 residues. CDR1 and CDR2 from the germline V gene are DFQATT and SNEGSKA (reference sequence). The CDR3 sequence is CSARSGGQSYNSPLHF. The DNA for the CDR3 is TGCAGTGCTAGATCTGGGGGGCAATCCTATAATTCACCCCTCCACTTT.

This clonotype was seen repeatedly, ten times or more. This CDR3 reads CASSQETGGISPLHF. Here the CDR3 DNA reads TGTGCCAGCAGCCAAGAGACAGGAGGAATCTCACCCCTCCACTTT. The chain uses TRBV14 and TRBJ1-6; maybe TRBD1 (6 bases). V was trimmed by 0 bases and J by 10 bases, leaving 13 bases between them. The CDR3 is made up of 15 amino acids. CDR1 and CDR2 from the germline V gene are SGHDN and FVKESK.

In its sample, this clonotype was seen a few times. V is TRBV6-1 and J is TRBJ2-7, with D unresolved. The CDR3 has 14 residues. Germline loops: CDR1 MNHNS, CDR2 SASEGT. Deletions cut 4 bases from V and 4 bases from J, with 14 bases between. The CDR3 reads CASSVGELIYEQYF. CDR3 DNA sequence: TGTGCCAGCAGTGTAGGAGAGCTGATATACGAGCAGTACTTC.

In its sample, this clonotype was seen a few times. The chain employs TRBV20-1 and TRBJ1-5; 7 positions match TRBD1. Germline CDR1 is DFQATT and CDR2 is SNEGSKA (reference sequence). With V trimmed by 0 bases and J by 5 bases, 10 bases remained unmatched. The CDR3 covers 16 residues. Here the CDR3 DNA reads TGCAGTGCTAGAGATAGTAGGCCCGACAGGGATCAGCCCCAGCATTTT. Translated: CSARDSRPDRDQPQHF.

This clonotype was detected ten times or more. V usage is TRBV19 and J usage is TRBJ1-1; the match to TRBD1 covers 7 bases. Germline trimming cut 5 bases from V and 2 bases from J; bases unmatched to any gene: 8. Germline V lookup: CDR1 LNHDA, CDR2 SQIVND (reference sequence). The CDR3 has 15 amino acids. The CDR3 DNA sequence: TGTGCCAGTAGTCCCCGACAGGGTGGTAACACTGAAGCTTTCTTT. It encodes CASSPRQGGNTEAFF. Variable domain in full (rest from reference TRBV19 and TRBJ1-1): DGGITQSPKYLFRKEGQNVTLSCEQNLNHDAMYWYRQDPGQGLRLIYYSQIVNDFQKGDIAEGYSVSREKKESFPLTVTSAQKNPTAFYLCASSPRQGGNTEAFFGQGTRLTVV.

This sequence joins TRBV7-3 and TRBJ2-1, with TRBD2 matching over 7 bases. Germline V CDR1 and CDR2: SGHTA, FQGTGA. CDR3 length: 15 residues. The trim removed 5 bases at V and 4 bases at J, leaving 8 bases unmatched. CDR3 nucleotides: TGTGCCAGCAGCCTAGGACTAGGTTCTTACAATGAGCAGTTCTTC. As protein: CASSLGLGSYNEQFF. Filled out from reference TRBV7-3 and TRBJ2-1, the complete variable domain reads GAGVSQTPSNKVTEKGKYVELRCDPISGHTALYWYRQSLGQGPEFLIYFQGTGAADDSGLPNDRFFAVRPEGSVSTLKIQRTERGDSAVYLCASSLGLGSYNEQFFGPGTRLTVL.

The sample holds many counts of this clonotype. The chain carries TRBV19 and TRBJ2-7, with D tentatively TRBD1 (6 bases). The CDR3 sequence is 13 residues long. Trimming pared 4 bases from V and 4 bases from J, leaving 11 bases between. The V gene's germline CDR1 is LNHDA and CDR2 SQIVND (reference sequence). The CDR3 DNA sequence: TGTGCCAGTAGTAACCTACAGGGTTACGAGCAGTACTTC. Translation: CASSNLQGYEQYF.

V usage is TRBV11-2 and J usage is TRBJ2-7, with 10 bases lining up with TRBD2. CDR1 is SGHAT and CDR2 is FQNNGV in the germline V gene. Trimming cost V 4 bases and J 4 bases; bases outside gene matches: 16. The CDR3 has 18 amino acids. This chain's CDR3 is CASSYRGQRGGALYEQYF. CDR3 sequence (DNA): TGTGCCAGCAGCTACAGGGGCCAGCGGGGGGGCGCGCTTTACGAGCAGTACTTC.

This clonotype was recorded many times. The J gene is TRBJ2-3, the V gene TRBV7-6; TRBD2 aligns across 11 bases. The CDR3 runs to 17 residues. CDR1 is SGHVS and CDR2 is FNYEAQ in the germline V gene. V lost 1 base, J lost 1 base, and 4 bases stayed unmatched. The CDR3 DNA reads as TGTGCCAGCAGCTTAGGACTAGCGGGGACCGGCACAGATACGCAGTATTTT. It codes for CASSLGLAGTGTDTQYF. Together with reference TRBV7-6 and TRBJ2-3, the CDR3 gives the full variable domain: GAGVSQSPRYKVTKRGQDVALRCDPISGHVSLYWYRQALGQGPEFLTYFNYEAQQDKSGLPNDRFSAERPEGSISTLTIQRTEQRDSAMYRCASSLGLAGTGTDTQYFGPGTRLTVL.

The genes are TRBV9 and TRBJ2-1; D ambiguous. Germline loops: CDR1 SGDLS, CDR2 YYNGEE. The CDR3 is 13 amino acids. Trimming removed 0 bases from V and 8 bases from J, with 9 bases in between. The CDR3 is CASSVDRLHEQFF. As DNA, the CDR3 is TGTGCCAGCAGCGTAGACAGACTGCATGAGCAGTTCTTC. Using reference TRBV9 and TRBJ2-1 for the parts outside the CDR3, the full variable domain is DSGVTQTPKHLITATGQRVTLRCSPRSGDLSVYWYQQSLDQGLQFLIQYYNGEERAKGNILERFSAQQFPDLHSELNLSSLELGDSALYFCASSVDRLHEQFFGPGTRLTVL.

The rearrangement uses TRBV25-1 and TRBJ2-6; 8 nucleotides agree with TRBD1. Germline values: CDR1 MGHDK, CDR2 SYGVNS. V was pared by 5 bases and J by 0 bases, with 3 bases of the junction left unmatched. The CDR3 is made up of 16 amino acids. For the CDR3, the DNA is TGTGCCAGCAGTCAGGGGGCGAGCTCTGGGGCCAACGTCCTGACTTTC. Encoded protein: CASSQGASSGANVLTF. The variable domain in full, completed from reference TRBV25-1 and TRBJ2-6, reads EADIYQTPRYLVIGTGKKITLECSQTMGHDKMYWYQQDPGMELHLIHYSYGVNSTEKGDLSSESTVSRIRTEHFPLTLESARPSHTSQYLCASSQGASSGANVLTFGAGSRLTVL.

In the case of this clonotype: Since no conserved phenylalanine or tryptophan closes the CDR3, a read error is the likely cause. The V call is TRBV3-1, the J call TRBJ2-5, with D unresolved. CDR1 and CDR2 (germline): LGHDT, YNNKEL (reference sequence). The CDR3 extends over 12 amino acids. Trimming removed 1 base at V and 4 bases at J, with 4 bases between. DNA of the CDR3: TGTGCCAGCAGCCAAGTAAGAGAGACCCAGTACTCC. It translates to CASSQVRETQYS.

The chain recombines TRBV24-1 with TRBJ1-6; D unclear. The CDR3 has 8 amino acids. The ends were cut back, 10 bases at V and 19 bases at J, with 10 bases in the middle. Germline V lookup: CDR1 KGHDR, CDR2 SFDVKD. The CDR3 sequence is CATQNGHF. The CDR3, as DNA: TGTGCCACACAAAACGGGCACTTT.

The genes are TRBV6-5 and TRBJ2-2; unclear D gene. Trimming took 2 bases from V and 6 from J, leaving 4 bases between them. The CDR3 has 12 amino acids. Germline CDR1 reads MNHEY; CDR2 reads SVGAGI. The CDR3 loop is CASSYPPGELFF. CDR3 DNA sequence: TGTGCCAGCAGTTACCCCCCCGGGGAGCTGTTTTTT.

This clonotype has only a few counts. The rearrangement uses TRBV11-2 and TRBJ2-1, with 7 bases matching TRBD2. The V and J ends lost 5 bases and 2 bases, in that order; junction bases with no gene match: 9. Germline CDR1 SGHAT, CDR2 FQNNGV. The CDR3 is 16 amino acids. The CDR3 here is CASSASLAAPYNEQFF. The CDR3 DNA reads as TGTGCCAGCAGCGCCAGTCTAGCGGCACCCTACAATGAGCAGTTCTTC. Supplemented by reference TRBV11-2 and TRBJ2-1, the full variable domain reads EAGVAQSPRYKIIEKRQSVAFWCNPISGHATLYWYQQILGQGPKLLIQFQNNGVVDDSQLPKDRFSAERLKGVDSTLKIQPAKLEDSAVYLCASSASLAAPYNEQFFGPGTRLTVL.

This clonotype has at least ten counts. This chain connects TRBV20-1 to TRBJ1-1; TRBD1 agrees at 10 bases. Germline lookup yields CDR1 DFQATT and CDR2 SNEGSKA (reference sequence). V lost 7 bases and J lost 6; bases outside the gene matches: 8. The CDR3 spans 13 residues. The CDR3 here is CSGSRDRGSEAFF. The CDR3 DNA sequence: TGCAGTGGTTCCCGGGACAGGGGCTCTGAAGCTTTCTTT.

The sample holds one count of this clonotype. The rearrangement uses TRBV5-1 and TRBJ2-7; TRBD1 agrees at 7 bases. The CDR3 is 13 residues long. Germline trimming cut 2 bases from V and 7 bases from J; bases unmatched to any gene: 6. Germline V lookup: CDR1 SGHRS, CDR2 YFSETQ. CDR3 coding DNA: TGCGCCAGCAGCTTTTTACAGGGGAATGAGCAGTACGTC. It encodes CASSFLQGNEQYV.

This rearrangement joins TRBV6-1 to TRBJ2-3, with a tentative D call TRBD1 (5 bases). Germline loops: CDR1 MNHNS, CDR2 SASEGT. V was shortened by 5 bases and J by 0 bases, with 9 bases between the two germline ends. CDR3 length: 14 amino acids. CDR3 amino acids: CASSQGRSTDTQYF. For the CDR3, the DNA is TGTGCCAGCAGTCAGGGCCGTAGCACAGATACGCAGTATTTT.